Listed below are T cell receptor beta chains from one sample, sequenced in a study of cytomegalovirus exposure and HLA in healthy donors. Generated by immunoSEQ multiplex PCR, the TCRdb table keeps only in-frame clones and is missing some. The data hold 100,000 to 150,000 clones, with 75% to 85% observed a single time. Sequencing input: PBMCs. Every receptor here comes from a man aged 30 to 45 in good health and CMV-seropositive. Each CDR3 is given with its conserved first and last residue. Each record gives: V gene, J gene, clone size, CDR3 protein. The size field is filled for only some rows; it gives once, few, many or a size class.

>TRBV6-5|TRBJ2-3|NA
CASSLNLRTDTQYF
>TRBV19|TRBJ1-1|NA
CASSSTGITEAFF
>TRBV10-3|TRBJ1-3|once
CAIRPGTGVSGNTIYF
>TRBV7-8|TRBJ2-3|NA
CASIPLASATDTQYF
>TRBV5-6|TRBJ2-2|few
CASSSIGQGRGTGELFF
>TRBV18|TRBJ1-3|NA
CASASGISGNTIYF
>TRBV5-1|TRBJ1-2|NA
CASKGQGVYGYTF
>TRBV12-5|TRBJ1-5|NA
CASGLARTGSSQPQHF
>TRBV2|TRBJ1-5|NA
CASSHRRDTGFRNQPQHF
>TRBV6-5|TRBJ1-2|few
CASILRGGMGGYTF
>TRBV5-1|TRBJ2-1|NA
CASSLTGNGEQFF
>TRBV10-3|TRBJ2-3|NA
CAISEPSGLAGGPGTDTQYF
>TRBV6-5|TRBJ1-2|NA
CASRQGVGDYTF
>TRBV9|TRBJ1-1|NA
CASSAPGEGAEAFF
>TRBV5-4|TRBJ1-2|NA
CASSFGTGDGYTF
>TRBV2|TRBJ1-5|NA
CASRAGGWGNQPQHF
>TRBV19|TRBJ2-7|NA
CASSINGLTAYEQYF
>TRBV28|TRBJ2-5|NA
CASRRPQETQYF
>TRBV21-1|TRBJ2-5|few
CASSKERRGETQYF
>TRBV6-1|TRBJ1-5|NA
CASSVSGSNQPQHF
>TRBV12-5|TRBJ2-2|NA
CASGFGGTNTGELFF
>TRBV19|TRBJ1-5|NA
CASSIPRAARSNQPQHF
>TRBV10-3|TRBJ2-3|NA
CAIKPDSRVGWPDTQYF
>TRBV6-1|TRBJ1-4|NA
CASSSRDTRNEKLFF
>TRBV9|TRBJ1-5|NA
CASSVGGGNQPQHF
>TRBV9|TRBJ1-1|NA
CASSVATGEGDTEAFF
>TRBV6-4|TRBJ1-5|NA
CASSGRGDQPQHF
>TRBV5-1|TRBJ2-2|NA
CASSGTVGSTGELFF
>TRBV5-1|TRBJ1-4|once
CASSRISSGTEKLFF
>TRBV27|TRBJ2-7|NA
CASRPQTWGRNEQYF
>TRBV2|TRBJ1-5|once
CASSRDRDYQPQHF
>TRBV4-1|TRBJ2-7|NA
CASSQDRGTDYEQYF
>TRBV10-3|TRBJ2-3|NA
CAISTRLAGGRATDTQYF
>TRBV9|TRBJ2-2|NA
CASSVVGTGELFF
>TRBV5-1|TRBJ1-4|NA
CASSLTGIGEKLFF
>TRBV14|TRBJ2-3|NA
CASSPYRQGWADTQYF
>TRBV6-1|TRBJ1-2|NA
CASRKNPGTDYGYTF
>TRBV15|TRBJ2-7|NA
CATSRVEGNEQYF
>TRBV6-5|TRBJ1-1|few
CASRTTGTGVGAFF
>TRBV28|TRBJ2-5|NA
CASSLYPTGAETQYF
>TRBV4-1|TRBJ2-2|NA
CASSQGGRELFF
>TRBV27|TRBJ1-2|NA
CASSFGGNYGYTF
>TRBV27|TRBJ1-2|NA
CASSLSGGGGYTF